These T cell receptor beta chains were read from a single sample in a study of beta chain features in type 1 diabetes. Profiled with immunoSEQ multiplex PCR; TCRdb holds only in-frame clones, not every one. The table records some 290,000 clones, 20% to 25% of them present only once. The sample taken for sequencing was naive CD4+ T cells from blood. The receptors originated from a woman aged 25-40 years with type 1 diabetes. The CDR3 runs from the conserved cysteine through the conserved F or W.

V: TRBV4-1; J: TRBJ2-7; CDR3: CASSQERDRVYLYEQYF
V: TRBV7-9; J: TRBJ2-1; CDR3: CASSPTSGGDNEQFF
V: TRBV9; J: TRBJ2-2; CDR3: CASSTPGRANTGELFF
V: TRBV7-9; J: TRBJ2-1; CDR3: CASSARGQRYNEQFF
V: TRBV28; J: TRBJ2-1; CDR3: CASSLPVSSGDYYNEQFF
V: TRBV11-2; J: TRBJ2-7; CDR3: CASSRGHSYEQYF
V: TRBV7-3; J: TRBJ2-3; CDR3: CASSPERTDTQYF
V: TRBV28; J: TRBJ2-7; CDR3: CASRPGSGRTYEQYF
V: TRBV7-8; J: TRBJ2-2; CDR3: CASRTRRQGNTGELFF
V: TRBV6-5; J: TRBJ2-7; CDR3: CASSYPGGYEQYF
V: TRBV7-2; J: TRBJ2-1; CDR3: CASSSTGDNEQFF
V: TRBV7-3; J: TRBJ1-2; CDR3: CASSVDSAANYGYTF
V: TRBV6-1; J: TRBJ2-3; CDR3: CASSEYGTSGLDTQYF
V: TRBV9; J: TRBJ2-5; CDR3: CASSPDRGETQYF
V: TRBV9; J: TRBJ2-7; CDR3: CASSVGGQGTYEQYF
V: TRBV7-8; J: TRBJ2-7; CDR3: CASNTRDRDYEQYF
V: TRBV18; J: TRBJ2-5; CDR3: CASSPREGSGEETQYF
V: TRBV10-3; J: TRBJ2-1; CDR3: CAISPGLADNEQFF
V: TRBV19; J: TRBJ1-1; CDR3: CASSTTTPNTEAFF
V: TRBV29-1; J: TRBJ2-7; CDR3: CSVPKDRDSHSYEQYF
V: TRBV9; J: TRBJ2-2; CDR3: CASSSTAGGGTGELFF
V: TRBV7-3; J: TRBJ2-7; CDR3: CASSLQGGPYEQYF
V: TRBV19; J: TRBJ2-7; CDR3: CASSIALADPSYEQYF
V: TRBV5-1; J: TRBJ2-7; CDR3: CASSASSGSNEQYF
V: TRBV18; J: TRBJ1-3; CDR3: CASFFSSGNTIYF
V: TRBV7-6; J: TRBJ1-4; CDR3: CASSLWEGKLFF
V: TRBV6-6; J: TRBJ2-1; CDR3: CASSYKTSGRNEQFF
V: TRBV6-6; J: TRBJ2-2; CDR3: CASSYEYFTGELFF
V: TRBV11-3; J: TRBJ2-5; CDR3: CASSPPTSGSSQETQYF
V: TRBV30; J: TRBJ1-3; CDR3: CAWSWGRSFSGNTIYF
V: TRBV9; J: TRBJ2-3; CDR3: CASSSTEGGAQYF
V: TRBV6-5; J: TRBJ1-1; CDR3: CASSYMTNTEAFF
V: TRBV18; J: TRBJ2-7; CDR3: CASSPPGPNYEQYF
V: TRBV7-9; J: TRBJ2-1; CDR3: CASSLARPILAGVNEQFF
V: TRBV28; J: TRBJ1-5; CDR3: CASIQDSNNQPQHF
V: TRBV4-2; J: TRBJ2-3; CDR3: CASSPGGDTQYF
V: TRBV14; J: TRBJ2-1; CDR3: CASSQAGWNMRNEQFF
V: TRBV7-2; J: TRBJ1-1; CDR3: CASGKQGAEAFF
V: TRBV20-1; J: TRBJ1-1; CDR3: CSARRAEAFF
V: TRBV19; J: TRBJ1-5; CDR3: CASSIGQISNQPQHF
V: TRBV7-2; J: TRBJ2-1; CDR3: CASTQTSGSVNNEQFF
V: TRBV19; J: TRBJ2-1; CDR3: CASSISTGEQFF
V: TRBV29-1; J: TRBJ2-7; CDR3: CSVRRDSYEQYF
V: TRBV29-1; J: TRBJ2-1; CDR3: CSGGTSGGYNEQFF
V: TRBV2; J: TRBJ1-2; CDR3: CASSEATTAVLNYGYTF
V: TRBV6-1; J: TRBJ2-7; CDR3: CASSLQGTYEQYF
V: TRBV28; J: TRBJ2-7; CDR3: CASSLGTGGPYEQYF
V: TRBV2; J: TRBJ2-1; CDR3: CATGIIASHEQFF
V: TRBV4-1; J: TRBJ2-7; CDR3: CASSQGVGYEQYF
V: TRBV18; J: TRBJ2-3; CDR3: CASSLLIAGVDTQYF
V: TRBV28; J: TRBJ2-1; CDR3: CASSSTASSYNEQFF
V: TRBV5-8; J: TRBJ2-1; CDR3: CASSSTAYNEQFF
V: TRBV28; J: TRBJ2-1; CDR3: CASVSFEGGAYNEQFF
V: TRBV28; J: TRBJ1-5; CDR3: CASSLRRTGGGQPQHF
V: TRBV4-1; J: TRBJ2-7; CDR3: CASSPMDRGHYEQYF
V: TRBV4-2; J: TRBJ2-3; CDR3: CASSQEGTASTDTQYF
V: TRBV7-9; J: TRBJ1-5; CDR3: CASSLESGVPQHF
V: TRBV20-1; J: TRBJ2-7; CDR3: CSARALNEQYF
V: TRBV7-2; J: TRBJ2-1; CDR3: CASTPTGSGYNEQFF